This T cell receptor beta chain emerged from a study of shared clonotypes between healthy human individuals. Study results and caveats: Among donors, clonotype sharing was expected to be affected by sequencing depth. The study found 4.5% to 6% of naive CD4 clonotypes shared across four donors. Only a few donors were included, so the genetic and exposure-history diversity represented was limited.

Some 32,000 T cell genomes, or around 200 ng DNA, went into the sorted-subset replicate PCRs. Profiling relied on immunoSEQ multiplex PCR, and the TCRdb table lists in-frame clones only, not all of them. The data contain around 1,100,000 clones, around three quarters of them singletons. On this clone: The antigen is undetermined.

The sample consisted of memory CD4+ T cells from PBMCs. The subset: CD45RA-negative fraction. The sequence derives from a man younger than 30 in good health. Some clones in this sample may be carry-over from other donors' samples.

CDR3 DNA sequence: TGTGCCAGCAGTTCCCCGACAGTACAAGAGACCCAGTACTTC. Translated, it gives CASSSPTVQETQYF. This chain joins TRBV28 and TRBJ2-5, with a possible D match to TRBD1 (5 bases). Per germline, CDR1 MDHEN and CDR2 SYDVKM. The CDR3 runs to 14 residues. The germline V and J ends were trimmed by 4 bases and 2 bases, with 11 bases remaining between them.